This T cell receptor beta chain was captured in a study of blood T cell repertoires in COVID-19. Background on the study: COVID-19 samples, acute and convalescent, were from the United States, Italy and Spain.

Data came from immunoSEQ multiplex PCR; TCRdb stores just in-frame clones and leaves some out. Among approximately 300,000 clones listed, about 90% were seen once. The Seattle site enrolled patients during active infection and followed them longitudinally. Germline V gene sequence: CDR1 MNHNY, CDR2 SVGAGI (reference sequence). This CDR3 has 14 residues. Trimming shortened V by 8 bases and J by 2 bases, and 13 bases separated the two germline ends. Sequencing was carried out using peripheral blood. This receptor was taken from a woman in her forties with COVID-19, enrolled during active disease. V is TRBV6-6 and J is TRBJ2-1; TRBD2 might be the D (5 bases). DNA for the CDR3: TGTGCCAGCGATAGCGTGGGCGCCTACAATGAGCAGTTCTTC. This translates into CASDSVGAYNEQFF.